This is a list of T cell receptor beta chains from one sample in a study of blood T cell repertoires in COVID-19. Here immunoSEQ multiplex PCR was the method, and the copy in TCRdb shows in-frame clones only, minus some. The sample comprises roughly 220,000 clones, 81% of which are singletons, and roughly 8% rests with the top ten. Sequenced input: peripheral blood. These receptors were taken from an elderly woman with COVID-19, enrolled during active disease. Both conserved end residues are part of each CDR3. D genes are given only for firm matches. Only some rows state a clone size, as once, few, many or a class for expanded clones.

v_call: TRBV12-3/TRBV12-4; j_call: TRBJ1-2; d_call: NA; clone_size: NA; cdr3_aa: CASTQPGVQGYTF; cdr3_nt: TGTGCCAGCACCCAACCGGGGGTTCAGGGCTACACCTTC
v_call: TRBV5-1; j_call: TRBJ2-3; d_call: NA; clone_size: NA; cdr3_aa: CASSSEEGTSQYF; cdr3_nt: TGCGCCAGCAGCTCCGAGGAGGGGACGTCGCAGTATTTT
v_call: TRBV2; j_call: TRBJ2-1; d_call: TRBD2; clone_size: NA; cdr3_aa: CATRTSGTYGGEQFF; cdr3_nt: TGTGCCACCCGGACTAGCGGAACTTATGGTGGTGAGCAGTTCTTC
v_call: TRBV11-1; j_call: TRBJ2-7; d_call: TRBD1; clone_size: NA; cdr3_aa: CASSSRTGGYHEQYF; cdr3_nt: TGTGCCAGCAGCTCCAGGACAGGGGGCTATCACGAGCAGTACTTC
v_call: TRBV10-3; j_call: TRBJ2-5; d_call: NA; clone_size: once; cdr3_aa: CAIGESSVETQYF; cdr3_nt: TGTGCCATCGGGGAATCTAGCGTAGAGACCCAGTACTTC
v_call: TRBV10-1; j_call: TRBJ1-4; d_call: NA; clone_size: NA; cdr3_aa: CASSRDHRGGKLFF; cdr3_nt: TGCGCCAGCAGCCGGGACCACAGAGGGGGAAAACTGTTTTTT
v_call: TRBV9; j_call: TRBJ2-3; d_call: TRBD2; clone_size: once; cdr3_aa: CASSVREGRTDTQYF; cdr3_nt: TGTGCCAGCAGCGTTAGGGAGGGCCGCACAGATACGCAGTATTTT
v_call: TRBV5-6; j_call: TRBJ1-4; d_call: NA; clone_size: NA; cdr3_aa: CASTDWGRFNEKLFF; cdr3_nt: TGTGCCAGCACGGATTGGGGCAGATTTAATGAAAAACTGTTTTTT
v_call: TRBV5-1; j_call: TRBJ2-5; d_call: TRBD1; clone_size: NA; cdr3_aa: CASSSQGIQETQYF; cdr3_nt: TGCGCCAGCAGCTCACAGGGGATACAAGAGACCCAGTACTTC
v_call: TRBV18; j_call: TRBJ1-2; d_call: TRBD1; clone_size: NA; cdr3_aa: CASSQDRVYGYTF; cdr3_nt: TGTGCCAGCTCACAGGACAGGGTCTATGGCTACACCTTC